Listed below are T cell receptor beta chains from one sample, sequenced in a study of cytomegalovirus exposure and HLA in healthy donors. TCRdb's table, derived via immunoSEQ multiplex PCR, lists solely in-frame clones and lacks some. The sample has 110,000 to 150,000 clones, roughly 70% seen once. The source material was PBMCs. The receptors were sampled from a woman aged 55-69 years in good health and CMV-seropositive. Both conserved end residues are part of each CDR3. The order of the fields is CDR3 DNA, CDR3 protein, D gene, clone size, J gene, V gene. The D gene is left open where the match is weak. Size is stated for part of the rows, as once, few or many counts, or as a class when the clone is expanded.

TGCAGTGCTAACGGAGAGACCCAGTACTTC,CSANGETQYF,-,-,TRBJ2-5,TRBV20-1
TGTGCCAGCAGTGAAGTGGGCAGGGGAAAAAAGAATGAAAAACTGTTTTTT,CASSEVGRGKKNEKLFF,-,-,TRBJ1-4,TRBV2
TGTGCCAGCAGTTACCGTACAGGGGCCTACGAGCAGTACTTC,CASSYRTGAYEQYF,TRBD1,-,TRBJ2-7,TRBV6-5
TGTGCCAGCAGTGCCCTCTTGGAGGGGCCCCAGCATTTT,CASSALLEGPQHF,-,few,TRBJ1-5,TRBV6-1
TGTGCCAGTAGTATTCTAGCGGGAGATACGCAGTATTTT,CASSILAGDTQYF,TRBD2,-,TRBJ2-3,TRBV19
TGTGCCAGCAGTTTACCAAACAGGGGGATGAACACTGAAGCTTTCTTT,CASSLPNRGMNTEAFF,TRBD1,-,TRBJ1-1,TRBV28
TGTGCCAGCAGCTCCCGACCGGGACACGGAGGTTACGGGCAGTACTTC,CASSSRPGHGGYGQYF,-,-,TRBJ2-7,TRBV5-6
TGTGCCATCAGTGAGCAAACGACTAGCGTTTTCTACGAGCAGTACTTC,CAISEQTTSVFYEQYF,TRBD2,-,TRBJ2-7,TRBV10-3
TGTGCCAGCTCACCGACAAATTCCGAGCAGTACTTC,CASSPTNSEQYF,-,few,TRBJ2-7,TRBV18
TGCGCCAGCAGCTCGACTTCCCGGGGTGAAAAACTGTTTTTT,CASSSTSRGEKLFF,-,-,TRBJ1-4,TRBV5-1
TGTGCCAGCACCAGGGCGCGGGGTACCGGGGAGCTGTTTTTT,CASTRARGTGELFF,-,-,TRBJ2-2,TRBV6-5
TGCGCCAGCGCGCAGGGAGGGACTGGAAACACCATATATTTT,CASAQGGTGNTIYF,-,-,TRBJ1-3,TRBV5-1
TGTGCCAGCAGTTTAGCCACCGGGACTAGCGCAGATACGCAGTATTTT,CASSLATGTSADTQYF,TRBD2,-,TRBJ2-3,TRBV28
TGCGCCAGCAGCGTTTGGACAGGGACTAATGAAAAACTGTTTTTT,CASSVWTGTNEKLFF,TRBD1,-,TRBJ1-4,TRBV5-1
TGTGCCAGCTCACCCCGGGTAGTCTATGGCTACACCTTC,CASSPRVVYGYTF,-,-,TRBJ1-2,TRBV18
TGTGCCTGGAGCGAAAAAAGGGGTATGGGTGGAAACACCATATATTTT,CAWSEKRGMGGNTIYF,-,-,TRBJ1-3,TRBV30
TGTGCCAGCAGTTTATCGGTGACTAGCGCCTACGAGCAGTACTTC,CASSLSVTSAYEQYF,TRBD2,few,TRBJ2-7,TRBV27
TGTGCCAGCAGTGTGGACAGGGGCATAGGCTACACCTTC,CASSVDRGIGYTF,TRBD1,few,TRBJ1-2,TRBV6-1
TGTGCCACCAGCAGGTCTCTCCGGGATGAGCAGTTCTTC,CATSRSLRDEQFF,-,once,TRBJ2-1,TRBV15
TGCGCCAGCAGCTTGGTTCCAGGGGCCTCTGGAAACACCATATATTTT,CASSLVPGASGNTIYF,-,-,TRBJ1-3,TRBV5-1
TGTGCCAGCAGCATAGAGGGCGGTGGGGGAAACACCATATATTTT,CASSIEGGGGNTIYF,-,-,TRBJ1-3,TRBV7-3
TGTGCCAGCACATCTGGGCCCGGCGGGAGCTACGAGCAGTACTTC,CASTSGPGGSYEQYF,TRBD2,-,TRBJ2-7,TRBV5-6
TGTGCCAGCAGTTACCCCGACACCATATATTTT,CASSYPDTIYF,-,-,TRBJ1-3,TRBV6-6
TGTGCCAGTACCAGCGGGAGTGTTTCCTACAATGAGCAGTTCTTC,CASTSGSVSYNEQFF,TRBD2,-,TRBJ2-1,TRBV19
TGTGCCAGCAGCTTGACTAGCTGGGACAATGAGCAGTTCTTC,CASSLTSWDNEQFF,-,-,TRBJ2-1,TRBV5-5
TGTGCCAGCAGTTTGCCGGTCGTGATTCAGCCCCAGCATTTT,CASSLPVVIQPQHF,-,-,TRBJ1-5,TRBV28
TGTGCCAGCACACAAAGGGCGGGAGGCGGAACAGATACGCAGTATTTT,CASTQRAGGGTDTQYF,TRBD2,few,TRBJ2-3,TRBV27
TGTGCCAGCAGCTCCGGGACTAGTAAATACAATGAGCAGTTCTTC,CASSSGTSKYNEQFF,TRBD2,-,TRBJ2-1,TRBV13
TGTGCCAGCAGTGAAGAGGGGGTCCAGTACACAGATACGCAGTATTTT,CASSEEGVQYTDTQYF,-,-,TRBJ2-3,TRBV2
TGTGCCAGCAGCGTAGGGGAGGGGGGCCATGGGGAGACCCAGTACTTC,CASSVGEGGHGETQYF,-,-,TRBJ2-5,TRBV9
TGTGCCAGCAGTGACTCCGGGAGCGGGAGGGCCGGCGAGCAGTACTTC,CASSDSGSGRAGEQYF,TRBD2,-,TRBJ2-7,TRBV25-1
TGTGCCAGAAGCCCAAGGACACCATGGGTCACTGAAGCTTTCTTT,CARSPRTPWVTEAFF,-,-,TRBJ1-1,TRBV5-3
TGCGCCAGCAGCTTGAACGCGGGCTCTGGGGCCAACGTCCTGACTTTC,CASSLNAGSGANVLTF,-,-,TRBJ2-6,TRBV5-1
TGTGCCAGCAGCCCACTTGGGAAGGGGGCGTCCACTGAAGCTTTCTTT,CASSPLGKGASTEAFF,TRBD1,-,TRBJ1-1,TRBV14
TGTGCCAGCAGTTTAGGGGGGAAGTACTATGGCTACACCTTC,CASSLGGKYYGYTF,-,-,TRBJ1-2,TRBV27
TGTGCCAGCAGCCCACGGTGGACTAGCGGACTAGCGAACACCGGGGAGCTGTTTTTT,CASSPRWTSGLANTGELFF,TRBD2,few,TRBJ2-2,TRBV9
TGTGCCAGCAGCCGACAGGGGAGTTACGAGCAGTACTTC,CASSRQGSYEQYF,TRBD1,-,TRBJ2-7,TRBV7-9
TGTGCCAGCATACGCGGGAGCTCCTACAATGAGCAGTTCTTC,CASIRGSSYNEQFF,TRBD2,-,TRBJ2-1,TRBV2